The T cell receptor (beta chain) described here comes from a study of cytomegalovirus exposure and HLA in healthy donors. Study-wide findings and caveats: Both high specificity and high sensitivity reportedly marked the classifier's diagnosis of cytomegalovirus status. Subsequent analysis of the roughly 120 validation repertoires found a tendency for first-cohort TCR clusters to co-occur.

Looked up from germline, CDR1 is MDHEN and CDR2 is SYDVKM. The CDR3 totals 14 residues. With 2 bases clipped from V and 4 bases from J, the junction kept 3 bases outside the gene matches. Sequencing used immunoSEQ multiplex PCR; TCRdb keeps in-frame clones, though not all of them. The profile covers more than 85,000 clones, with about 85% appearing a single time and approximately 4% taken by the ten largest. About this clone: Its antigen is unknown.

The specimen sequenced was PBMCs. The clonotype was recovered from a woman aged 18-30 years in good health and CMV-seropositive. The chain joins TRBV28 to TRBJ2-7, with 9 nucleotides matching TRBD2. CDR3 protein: CASSLAGGFYEQYF. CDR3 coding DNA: TGTGCCAGCAGTTTAGCGGGAGGGTTTTACGAGCAGTACTTC.